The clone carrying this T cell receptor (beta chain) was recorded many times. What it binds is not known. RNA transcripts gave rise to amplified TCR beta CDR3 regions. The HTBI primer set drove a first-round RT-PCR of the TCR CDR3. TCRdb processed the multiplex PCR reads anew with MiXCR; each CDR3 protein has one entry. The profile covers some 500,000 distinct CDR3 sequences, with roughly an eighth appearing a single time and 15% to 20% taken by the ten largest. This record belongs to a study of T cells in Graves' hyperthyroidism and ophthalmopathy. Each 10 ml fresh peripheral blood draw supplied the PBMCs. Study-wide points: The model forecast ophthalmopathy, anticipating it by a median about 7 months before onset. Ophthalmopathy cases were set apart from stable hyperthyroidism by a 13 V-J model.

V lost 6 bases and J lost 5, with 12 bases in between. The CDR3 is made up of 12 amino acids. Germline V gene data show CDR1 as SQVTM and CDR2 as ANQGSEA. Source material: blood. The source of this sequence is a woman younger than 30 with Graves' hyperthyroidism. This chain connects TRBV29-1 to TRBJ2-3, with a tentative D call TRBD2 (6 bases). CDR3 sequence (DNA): TGCAGCGTCAACTACGGGGGAGATACGCAGTATTTT. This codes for CSVNYGGDTQYF.